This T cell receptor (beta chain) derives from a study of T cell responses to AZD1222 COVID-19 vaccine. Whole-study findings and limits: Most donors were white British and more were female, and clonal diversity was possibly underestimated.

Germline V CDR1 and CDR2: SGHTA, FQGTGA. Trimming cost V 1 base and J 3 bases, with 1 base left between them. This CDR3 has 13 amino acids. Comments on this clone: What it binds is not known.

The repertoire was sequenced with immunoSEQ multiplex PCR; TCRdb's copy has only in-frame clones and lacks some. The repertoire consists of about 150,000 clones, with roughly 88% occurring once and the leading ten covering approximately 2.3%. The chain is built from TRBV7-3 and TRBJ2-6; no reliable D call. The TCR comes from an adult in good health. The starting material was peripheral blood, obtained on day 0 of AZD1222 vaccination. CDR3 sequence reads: CASSLNGANVLTF. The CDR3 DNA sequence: TGTGCCAGCAGCTTAAATGGGGCCAACGTCCTGACTTTC.